This T cell receptor (beta chain) was profiled in a study of Ad26.COV2.S vaccination and SARS-CoV-2 variants (dated by TCRdb to the early 2020s). In the study overall: Vaccine-arm donors were drawn from COV1001, a multicentre, randomized, double-blind, placebo-controlled phase I-IIa trial of Ad26.COV2.S in healthy adults. Throughout the experiments and outcome assessment, investigators stayed blinded to trial group allocation. A total of 32 samples were included in the TCR-sequenced set, comprising some 20 Ad26.COV2.S vaccine recipients, 5 placebo recipients and 8 SARS-CoV-2 convalescent individuals. The specificity and breadth of SARS-CoV-2-reactive T cell receptors after Ad26.COV2.S vaccination were assessed by TCRbeta repertoire sequencing. Ad26.COV2.S was administered intramuscularly at 5 x 10^10 or 1 x 10^11 viral particles, either as a single shot or as two shots given 56 days apart. Participants in the trial were split at random into five groups of five each, receiving low-dose or high-dose Ad26.COV2.S once or twice, or else placebo on both occasions. On the study overall, not on this receptor specifically: The study was not powered to compare responses between vaccine doses or regimens. After vaccination, substantial breadth of spike-specific CD8+ and CD4+ T cell responses was reported. Higher spike-specific TCR breadth was observed in Ad26.COV2.S recipients than in placebo recipients (P = 0.0014). Vaccine and placebo recipients had comparable non-spike TCR breadth, which fits with the vaccine containing only spike. It was noted by the authors that total T cell responses may have been underestimated by the TCR breadth and depth analyses.

Concerning this clone itself: Its antigen specificity is not known. Per-base qualities were not stored, and no clone one base away is much larger.

The immunoSEQ Assay was used to sequence TCRbeta CDR3 regions. After extraction, genomic DNA underwent amplification by bias-controlled multiplex PCR, followed by high-throughput sequencing. Processing in the source paper ran as follows. To quantify the absolute abundance of each unique TCRbeta CDR3 region, sequences were collapsed and filtered. T cell fraction was estimated by normalizing TCRbeta template counts to usable DNA, with usable DNA measured through amplification of reference genes found in all nucleated cells. Repertoire TCRs were annotated as SARS-CoV-2-specific by exact matching of V gene, CDR3 amino acid sequence and J gene to a known reactive TCR set. MIRA supplied the reference SARS-CoV-2 TCR set, which was filtered for enrichment in COVID-19-positive ImmuneCODE repertoires so that public or cross-reactive TCRs were removed. Based on the MIRA antigens, annotated TCRs were further analysed at the level of specific ORF or position within ORF. Breadth was defined as the number of annotated unique rearrangements divided by the total number of unique productive rearrangements, and depth was defined as the summed frequency of the annotated unique rearrangements. TCR breadth was compared between groups using two-sided Wilcoxon rank-sum tests. TCRdb stores this immuneACCESS table with in-frame sequences only. Part of the clones is absent; in the studies checked, under half of the shortfall reflects unresolved V genes, and no reason is known for the rest. D and trimming come from the DNA, and the V and J calls and clone size come from that table. The sample table holds about 350,000 clones, of which 80% to 90% were seen once. The ten largest clonotypes hold approximately 5% of the sample.

After removal of 1 base from V and 3 bases from J, the junction retains 3 bases not matched to a gene. Via the germline V gene, CDR1 is SGDLS and CDR2 YYNGEE. The CDR3 sequence holds 14 residues, the cysteine and phenylalanine included. This entry keeps only the CDR3 DNA: 42 bases, framed from base 1. Reading the label with the study, this specimen's treatment or condition is: approximately 18 received Ad26.COV2.S at low or high dose, single or two shots; several received placebo; per-sample allocation not given. Repertoires of vaccine and placebo recipients were sequenced from samples collected on day 63 after the first injection. Cohort 1b enrolled 20 to 30 adults aged 18-55 years at a single site in Boston, USA, between 29 July and 7 August 2020. Ad26.COV2.S was a replication-incompetent adenovirus type 26 vector expressing a prefusion-stabilized SARS-CoV-2 spike protein from the original Wuhan strain.

This sequence uses TRBV9 and TRBJ1-2; the junction holds 7 bases that match TRBD1. The clonotype comes from a person between 18 and 60 years old who received the Ad26.COV2.S COVID-19 vaccine or a placebo. The sample consisted of peripheral blood, taken in a trial of Ad26.COV2.S vaccine versus placebo. The CDR3 region reads CASSVSQGDYGYTF. At the DNA level, the sequence is TGTGCCAGCAGCGTATCCCAGGGGGACTATGGCTACACCTTC.